One and the same sample provided the 32 T cell receptor beta chains below, sequenced in a study of blood T cells in healthy people across ages. Next came a second PCR, run for roughly 6 to 11 cycles, which used a sample-barcoded 5' primer along with a J-beta primer mix. TCRdb re-analysed the 5' RACE reads in MiXCR, keeping a single row per CDR3 protein. Of about 1.5 million distinct CDR3 sequences listed, approximately 43% are singletons. Source material: blood. Receptor source: a woman between 18 and 30 years old in good health.

The chain is built from TRBV18 and TRBJ1-2; 7 bases align to TRBD1. The CDR3 covers 16 residues. Trimming at V came to 0 bases and at J to 4 bases, leaving 8 bases not matched to a gene. CDR1 is KGHSH and CDR2 is LQKENI in the germline V gene. The CDR3 region has the DNA TGTGCCAGCTCACCACCTGAGACAGGGATCGGCTATGGCTACACCTTC. Its translation is CASSPPETGIGYGYTF.

The V call is TRBV20-1, the J call TRBJ2-3; D is undetermined. CDR1 and CDR2 (germline): DFQATT, SNEGSKA (reference sequence). This CDR3 comprises 11 residues. Trimming shortened V by 5 bases and J by 7 bases, and 10 bases separated the two germline ends. CDR3 amino acids: CSASPKNTQYF. In DNA, the CDR3 is TGCAGTGCTTCACCCAAAAATACGCAGTATTTT.

This clonotype was seen only a few times. One junction end disagrees with the germline gene, perhaps due to a read error. The genes are TRBV10-3 and TRBJ2-7, with TRBD2 identical over 10 bases. Germline CDR1 reads ENHRY; CDR2 reads SYGVKD. The CDR3 sequence is 15 residues long. The CDR3 coding sequence is TGTGCCATCAGTGAGTCGGCTAGCGGGAGTTACGAGAAGTACTTC. Translation gives CAISESASGSYEKYF.

The chain is built from TRBV27 and TRBJ2-3, with D unclear. V lost 0 bases, J lost 2 bases, and 9 bases lay in between. The CDR3 spans 15 residues. The germline gives CDR1 MNHEY, CDR2 SMNVEV (reference sequence). CDR3 sequence: CASSLSLVLTDTQYF. The CDR3 bases are TGTGCCAGCAGTTTATCCCTAGTGCTCACAGATACGCAGTATTTT.

The J gene is TRBJ2-3, the V gene TRBV20-1; 9 bases align to TRBD2. The V gene end was trimmed by 2 bases and the J gene end by 0 bases; junction bases not matched to a gene: 6. There are 16 residues in the CDR3. Germline values: CDR1 DFQATT, CDR2 SNEGSKA (reference sequence). CDR3 bases: TGCAGTGCTAGACCCTTTAGCGGGGGCAGCACAGATACGCAGTATTTT. Encoded protein: CSARPFSGGSTDTQYF.

CDR3 protein: CASSLAGDTRTYEQYF. In nucleotides, the CDR3 is TGCGCCAGCAGCTTGGCTGGGGACACAAGAACCTACGAGCAGTACTTC. The chain recombines TRBV5-1 with TRBJ2-7; possible D gene TRBD1, 6 bases. The CDR3 contains 16 residues. V shed 0 bases and J shed 2 bases, with 15 bases lying between them. The germline V gene has CDR1 SGHRS and CDR2 YFSETQ.

This chain joins TRBV6-2 or TRBV6-3 and TRBJ2-1, with D unresolved. CDR3 length: 18 amino acids. The germline CDR1 and CDR2 sequences are MNHEY and SVGEGT. V lost 3 bases and J 10 bases, leaving 28 bases between the germline ends. CDR3 nucleotide sequence: TGTGCCAGCAGTTATAGAATCGACTCCACCCCAAATCTTTGGGAGCAGTTCTTC. Its translation is CASSYRIDSTPNLWEQFF.

The CDR3 nucleotides are TGCGCCAGCAGCCAAGTAGGGGTCATGGGGTTCAGGAATGAGCAGTTCTTC. The encoded protein is CASSQVGVMGFRNEQFF. The chain carries TRBV4-3 and TRBJ2-1; D is possibly TRBD1 (5 bases). This CDR3 is built from 17 residues. Germline CDR1 LGHNA, CDR2 YSLEER. V lost 1 base and J 7 bases, leaving 20 bases between the germline ends.

This clonotype has more than one count but fewer than ten. This chain joins TRBV11-1 and TRBJ2-4; 9 positions agree with TRBD1. The germline gives CDR1 SGHAT, CDR2 FQDESV (reference sequence). V gave up 7 bases and J gave up 4 bases; unmatched junction bases: 14. The CDR3 runs to 17 residues. The CDR3 nucleotides read TGTGCCAGCACCATGTTGCGGGACAGGGAGGTTAAAAACATTCAGTACTTC. Its translation: CASTMLRDREVKNIQYF.

This chain joins TRBV20-1 and TRBJ2-7, with 7 positions matching TRBD2. The CDR3 has 16 residues. Germline CDR1 DFQATT, CDR2 SNEGSKA (reference sequence). Trimming took 3 bases from V and 7 from J; bases not matched to a gene: 18. DNA for the CDR3: TGCAGTGCTAGTAGGGCTAGCGGTAAGAAATACAATGAGCAGTACTTC. It translates to CSASRASGKKYNEQYF.

This clonotype was counted a few times. The chain joins TRBV6-2 or TRBV6-3 to TRBJ2-3; TRBD2 matches 8 bases. The V gene end was trimmed by 1 base and the J gene end by 6 bases; junction bases not matched to a gene: 9. The CDR3 length is 16 residues. Germline CDR1 is MNHEY and CDR2 is SVGEGT. DNA for the CDR3: TGTGCCAGCAGTTACTTCCGGGCGGGGGGAATGGATACGCAGTATTTT. This codes for CASSYFRAGGMDTQYF.

The chain recombines TRBV10-3 with TRBJ2-4; 16 nucleotides align to TRBD2. J was trimmed by 13 bases and V by 11 bases; bases with no gene match: 11. The length of the CDR3 is 14 residues. Germline V gene lookup returns CDR1 ENHRY and CDR2 SYGVKD. In DNA form, the CDR3 reads TGTGCCTCGGGACTAGCGGGAGGGTTGAGTGAGCAGTACTTC. It specifies CASGLAGGLSEQYF.

This clonotype has at least ten counts. This chain uses TRBV7-2 with TRBJ2-1; 7 nucleotides align to TRBD2. This CDR3 has 16 residues. Germline values: CDR1 SGHTA, CDR2 FQGNSA. V lost 4 bases, J lost 5 bases, and 11 bases stayed unmatched. In nucleotides, the CDR3 is TGTGCCAGCAGCTCCCTTTCTCGCGGGGGACACAATGAGCAGTTCTTC. It specifies CASSSLSRGGHNEQFF.

The gene calls are TRBV20-1 and TRBJ2-7; 9 bases are shared with TRBD1. The germline V gene has CDR1 DFQATT and CDR2 SNEGSKA (reference sequence). The V and J ends lost 5 bases and 0 bases, in that order; junction bases with no gene match: 8. This CDR3 is 15 amino acids long. DNA for the CDR3: TGCAGTGCTTCCGACCGGACAGGGGCCTCCTACGAGCAGTACTTC. Residues: CSASDRTGASYEQYF.

This clonotype has only a few counts. This chain uses TRBV6-2 or TRBV6-3 with TRBJ2-1, with 14 positions matching TRBD2. V was clipped by 7 bases and J by 1 base; unmatched bases: 18. The CDR3 is 21 amino acids. Germline CDR1 and CDR2: MNHEY and SVGEGT. CDR3 loop: CASNITIGTSGGAKSYNEQFF. DNA for the CDR3: TGTGCCAGCAATATCACCATTGGGACTAGCGGGGGCGCCAAGTCCTACAATGAGCAGTTCTTC.

This chain connects TRBV4-1 to TRBJ1-2; TRBD1 is a possible D gene (5 bases). The CDR3 sequence is 13 residues long. Trimming pared 2 bases from V and 7 bases from J, leaving 11 bases between. In germline, CDR1 is MGHRA, CDR2 YSYEKL. CDR3 bases: TGCGCCAGCAGCCAATACAGCGGGGGTGGCTACACCTTC. It specifies CASSQYSGGGYTF.

The rearrangement links TRBV20-1 to TRBJ1-2; TRBD1 matches 10 bases. The CDR3 covers 12 residues. CDR1 is DFQATT and CDR2 is SNEGSKA in the germline V gene (reference sequence). V lost 7 bases to trimming and J lost 5 bases; unmatched junction nucleotides: 4. Here the CDR3 DNA reads TGCAGTGTGGGACAGGGGACTTATGGCTACACCTTC. Translating gives CSVGQGTYGYTF.

In its sample, this clonotype was seen a few times. The V gene is TRBV4-2, the J gene TRBJ2-6; D not resolved. There are 18 residues in the CDR3. The germline V gene encodes CDR1 LGHNA and CDR2 YNFKEQ. Trimming removed 5 bases from V and 1 base from J, with 18 bases in between. Written as DNA, the CDR3 is TGTGCCAGCAGCAAACTGGGTTGGAATAGGTCTGGGGCCAACGTCCTGACTTTC. It yields the protein CASSKLGWNRSGANVLTF.

This clonotype was observed a handful of times. This chain links TRBV12-1 with TRBJ2-1; TRBD2 is taken as the D call from the table, unchecked against the DNA. TRBV12-1 is noted as a pseudogene. The CDR3 contains 18 residues. CDR3 residues: CASSRSSGRPVPYNEQFF. DNA of the CDR3: TGTGCCAGCAGTCGGTCTAGCGGGAGACCTGTGCCCTACAATGAGCAGTTCTTC.

J is TRBJ1-4 and V is TRBV7-8; D ambiguous. The CDR3 is 15 residues long. Per germline, CDR1 SGHVS and CDR2 FQNEAQ. With 0 bases removed from V and 4 bases from J, the gap between germline ends came to 9 bases. CDR3 loop: CASSLAMEINEKLFF. The CDR3 DNA sequence: TGTGCCAGCAGCTTAGCGATGGAGATTAATGAAAAACTGTTTTTT.

The chain recombines TRBV12-3 or TRBV12-4 with TRBJ1-5; the match to TRBD1 covers 8 bases. V lost 6 bases, J lost 6 bases, and 7 bases stayed unmatched. There are 14 residues in the CDR3. The CDR3 loop is CASSTAGGSQPQHF. CDR3 nucleotides: TGTGCCAGCAGCACCGCAGGGGGCAGTCAGCCCCAGCATTTT.

This chain links TRBV28 with TRBJ2-6; D may match TRBD1 or TRBD2 (6 bases each). CDR1 and CDR2 (germline): MDHEN, SYDVKM. The CDR3 is made up of 15 amino acids. V was cut by 3 bases and J by 5 bases, with 11 bases left in between. The CDR3: CASSLGGLWANVLTF. CDR3 in DNA: TGTGCCAGCAGTTTGGGGGGCCTCTGGGCCAACGTCCTGACTTTC.

This clonotype was seen a few times. J is TRBJ1-5 and V is TRBV20-1; D is possibly TRBD1 (5 bases). V was pared by 0 bases and J by 7 bases, with 16 bases between. Germline V gene data show CDR1 as DFQATT and CDR2 as SNEGSKA (reference sequence). This CDR3 region has 15 residues. The CDR3 loop is CSARDRYRTGQPQHF. For the CDR3, the DNA is TGCAGTGCTAGAGATCGGTACAGGACTGGGCAGCCCCAGCATTTT.

The chain joins TRBV29-1 to TRBJ2-5; the D call may be TRBD1 or TRBD2 (6 bases each). The germline V gene encodes CDR1 SQVTM and CDR2 ANQGSEA. Trimming left V 7 bases short and J 3 bases short, with 15 bases between. The CDR3 covers 13 residues. DNA for the CDR3: TGCAGCGCGGAGGGGGATTGGAAAGAGACCCAGTACTTC. Translating it yields CSAEGDWKETQYF.

This chain links TRBV20-1 with TRBJ1-4, with a tentative D call TRBD1 (5 bases). Germline CDR1 is DFQATT and CDR2 is SNEGSKA (reference sequence). The CDR3 runs to 13 residues. Trimming left V 5 bases short and J 6 bases short, with 13 bases between. The CDR3 nucleotides are TGCAGTGCTTACAGGAACTTGGATGAAAAACTGTTTTTT. It encodes CSAYRNLDEKLFF.

This clonotype was picked up a small number of times. This chain joins TRBV27 and TRBJ2-7, with D tentatively TRBD2 (6 bases). The CDR3 sequence is 16 residues long. Germline CDR1 MNHEY, CDR2 SMNVEV (reference sequence). V dropped 3 bases and J dropped 0 bases, with 15 bases sitting between them. In DNA, the CDR3 is TGTGCCAGCAGTTTGGGTAGCGGCTCCTACTCCTACGAGCAGTACTTC. Translating it yields CASSLGSGSYSYEQYF.

In its sample, this clonotype was seen a few times. V usage is TRBV6-1 and J usage is TRBJ2-5; D not certain. V was cut by 4 bases and J by 1 base, with 10 bases left in between. In germline, CDR1 is MNHNS, CDR2 SASEGT. The CDR3 spans 14 residues. The CDR3 DNA reads TGTGCCAGCAGTGGGGTGGCTCTCCAAGAGACCCAGTACTTC. Protein product: CASSGVALQETQYF.

This clonotype has only a few counts. V is TRBV27 and J is TRBJ1-5; D call uncertain. V lost 7 bases and J lost 1, with 20 bases in between. From germline, CDR1 is MNHEY and CDR2 SMNVEV (reference sequence). The CDR3 totals 17 residues. CDR3 protein: CASKRVGFQNSNQPQHF. CDR3 sequence (DNA): TGTGCCAGCAAACGCGTAGGGTTTCAGAACAGCAATCAGCCCCAGCATTTT.

The chain combines TRBV7-2 with TRBJ2-5; possibly TRBD2 for D (6 bases). Between the trimmed V and J ends, which lost 5 bases and 3 bases, there was a span of 16 bases. This CDR3 contains 15 residues. Looked up from germline, CDR1 is SGHTA and CDR2 is FQGNSA. The CDR3 spells CASSPGRGTKETQYF. CDR3 in DNA: TGTGCCAGCAGCCCGGGACGGGGGACGAAAGAGACCCAGTACTTC.

The rearrangement joins TRBV20-1 to TRBJ1-5, with D possibly TRBD1 on 6 matching bases. CDR3 length equals 17 residues. V was clipped by 5 bases and J by 2 bases, with 22 bases between them. CDR1 and CDR2 from the germline V gene are DFQATT and SNEGSKA (reference sequence). CDR3 amino acids: CSAPGTRGDSGNQPQHF. CDR3 DNA sequence: TGCAGTGCTCCCGGGACAAGGGGCGATAGTGGCAATCAGCCCCAGCATTTT.

In this sample, this clonotype turned up a few times. This rearrangement joins TRBV7-2 to TRBJ1-2; D might be TRBD1 (5 bases). Trimming stripped 2 bases from V and 8 bases from J, with 18 bases between. This CDR3 contains 15 residues. Germline-derived CDR1 and CDR2 are SGHTA and FQGNSA. The CDR3 nucleotides are TGTGCCAGCAGCTTAAACGGTGTCCAGGGCGAAGGCTACACCTTC. Translation gives CASSLNGVQGEGYTF.

This clonotype was seen a handful of times. The V call is TRBV6-2 or TRBV6-3, the J call TRBJ1-5; D is possibly TRBD1 (6 bases). The germline V and J ends were trimmed by 5 bases and 3 bases, with 11 bases remaining between them. The V gene's germline CDR1 is MNHEY and CDR2 SVGEGT. This CDR3 has 14 residues. CDR3 nucleotides: TGTGCCAGCAGTCCGGACAGTCCCAATCAGCCCCAGCATTTT. It encodes CASSPDSPNQPQHF.